One and the same sample provided the 22 T cell receptor beta chains below, sequenced in a study of human T cells and chemical hapten exposure. Sample time point: pre-sensitization, week 0. The treatment was: therapeutic diphenylcyclopropenone sensitization with weekly scalp DPC. TCRdb reprocessed the RACE reads via MiXCR and lists one record per CDR3 protein. The sample yields some 98,000 distinct CDR3 sequences, 9.5% to 14% seen once. This specimen consisted of whole blood, obtained in connection with sensitization to the hapten diphenylcyclopropenone (DPC). These receptor sequences come from a woman aged 60-70 years with alopecia areata. Some clones in this sample may be carry-over from other donors' samples.

Only a few counts were recorded for this clonotype. This chain links TRBV5-6 with TRBJ2-5, with 11 bases aligning to TRBD2. This CDR3 region has 15 residues. J gave up 4 bases and V 2 bases, and 4 bases lay outside the gene matches. Germline CDR1 SGHDT, CDR2 YYEEEE. CDR3 sequence (DNA): TGTGCCAGCAGCTTCACTAGCGGGGGACGAGAGACCCAGTACTTC. Its translation: CASSFTSGGRETQYF. Filled out from reference TRBV5-6 and TRBJ2-5, the complete variable domain reads DAGVTQSPTHLIKTRGQQVTLRCSPKSGHDTVSWYQQALGQGPQFIFQYYEEEERQRGNFPDRFSGHQFPNYSSELNVNALLLGDSALYLCASSFTSGGRETQYFGPGTRLLVL.

This clonotype has at least ten counts. CDR3 sequence reads: CASSLARAGQETQYF. The DNA for the CDR3 is TGCGCCAGCAGCTTGGCCCGAGCGGGGCAAGAGACCCAGTACTTC. The chain combines TRBV5-1 with TRBJ2-5, with TRBD2 identical over 7 bases. With V trimmed by 0 bases and J by 2 bases, 4 bases remained unmatched. This CDR3 has 15 amino acids. CDR1 is SGHRS and CDR2 is YFSETQ in the germline V gene.

This clonotype was seen many times. In DNA form, the CDR3 reads TGTGCCAGCAGCCCCGGACAGAACGAGCAGTACTTC. Residues: CASSPGQNEQYF. This chain links TRBV4-2 with TRBJ2-7, with D perhaps matching TRBD1 (6 bases). The V and J ends lost 4 bases and 5 bases respectively, with 9 bases between them. Germline assignment: CDR1 LGHNA and CDR2 YNFKEQ. This CDR3 has 12 residues.

The chain couples TRBV11-2 to TRBJ2-5; D is uncertain. This CDR3 comprises 16 residues. Per germline, CDR1 SGHAT and CDR2 FQNNGV. Trimming stripped 5 bases from V and 3 bases from J, with 19 bases between. This chain's CDR3 is CASSLTRVRNKETQYF. CDR3 in DNA: TGTGCCAGCAGCCTGACTCGGGTTAGAAATAAAGAGACCCAGTACTTC.

The chain links TRBV12-3 or TRBV12-4 to TRBJ2-1; TRBD1 matches 8 bases. The CDR3 is made up of 15 amino acids. Losses at the gene ends were 3 bases for V and 7 bases for J; bases not matched to a gene: 8. The CDR3 sequence: CASSFNSQGANEQFF. The DNA of the CDR3 is TGTGCCAGCAGTTTCAACAGCCAGGGGGCGAATGAGCAGTTCTTC.

This clonotype was seen a few times. The chain carries TRBV7-2 and TRBJ2-1; 7 bases are a match to TRBD2. V shed 3 bases, J shed 9 bases, and the junction held 8 bases outside the gene matches. CDR1 and CDR2 (germline): SGHTA, FQGNSA. The CDR3 totals 14 residues. The CDR3 here is CASSFFSSGGEQFF. CDR3 in DNA: TGTGCCAGCAGCTTCTTTAGCTCGGGGGGTGAGCAGTTCTTC.

The chain carries TRBV28 and TRBJ2-7, with TRBD2 identical over 13 bases. Germline values: CDR1 MDHEN, CDR2 SYDVKM. The trim removed 5 bases at V and 4 bases at J, leaving 2 bases unmatched. This CDR3 has 14 residues. The CDR3 nucleotides are TGTGCCAGCAGTACTAGCGGGGGGGCGTACGAGCAGTACTTC. It yields the protein CASSTSGGAYEQYF.

This clonotype appeared many times. J is TRBJ2-5 and V is TRBV6-5; TRBD1 aligns across 9 bases. Germline CDR1 is MNHEY and CDR2 is SVGAGI. The CDR3 is 19 residues long. The ends lost 2 bases at V and 1 base at J; junction bases unmatched: 14. The CDR3 is CASSYRQQPGQGVQETQYF. The CDR3 coding sequence is TGTGCCAGCAGTTACCGACAGCAACCGGGACAGGGTGTCCAAGAGACCCAGTACTTC.

The CDR3, as DNA: TGCAGCGTTGACCTTAGCGGGGCCTACAATGAGCAGTTCTTC. Residues: CSVDLSGAYNEQFF. The chain links TRBV29-1 to TRBJ2-1; 8 bases align to TRBD2. Germline assignment: CDR1 SQVTM and CDR2 ANQGSEA. J was trimmed by 2 bases and V by 3 bases; bases with no gene match: 3. The CDR3 contains 14 residues.

Many counts were recorded for this clonotype. The germline gene is not matched at one end of the junction; a read error may be the cause. The chain combines TRBV20-1 with TRBJ1-6; 9 bases match TRBD1. The CDR3 contains 13 residues. Germline V gene sequence: CDR1 DFQATT, CDR2 SNEGSKA (reference sequence). CDR3 residues: CSAGGQGNSPLHF. The CDR3 nucleotides read TGCAGTGCTGGAGGACAGGGGAATTCACCCCTCCATTTT.

The V and J genes are TRBV7-2 and TRBJ2-7; D uncertain. The germline gives CDR1 SGHTA, CDR2 FQGNSA. Trimming stripped 1 base from V and 3 bases from J, with 10 bases between. The CDR3 contains 14 residues. This CDR3 is CASSLGGGFYEQYF. CDR3 bases: TGTGCCAGCAGCTTAGGCGGCGGTTTCTACGAGCAGTACTTC. The variable domain in full, completed from reference TRBV7-2 and TRBJ2-7, reads GAGVSQSPSNKVTEKGKDVELRCDPISGHTALYWYRQSLGQGLEFLIYFQGNSAPDKSGLPSDRFSAERTGGSVSTLTIQRTQQEDSAVYLCASSLGGGFYEQYFGPGTRLTVT.

This clonotype occurred many times. V gene TRBV20-1 combines with J gene TRBJ1-2, with D possibly matching TRBD1 (5 bases). The CDR3 extends over 11 amino acids. Trimming removed 2 bases from V and 12 bases from J, with 13 bases in between. Germline assignment: CDR1 DFQATT and CDR2 SNEGSKA (reference sequence). This CDR3 is CSARPVRDNTF. CDR3 sequence (DNA): TGCAGTGCTAGACCAGTCAGGGATAACACCTTC.

This clonotype showed up many times. The chain joins TRBV2 to TRBJ2-1; TRBD1 matches 9 bases. Germline CDR1 is SNHLY and CDR2 is FYNNEI. CDR3 length: 18 residues. The ends lost 4 bases at V and 6 bases at J; junction bases unmatched: 16. The CDR3 is CASSVTPIPGQGVNEQFF. Written as DNA, the CDR3 is TGTGCCAGCAGTGTAACCCCAATACCGGGACAGGGTGTCAATGAGCAGTTCTTC.

In this sample, this clonotype turned up many times. The chain combines TRBV6-5 with TRBJ1-1; D is unresolved. V was trimmed by 2 bases and J by 0 bases, leaving 13 bases between them. Germline V CDR1 and CDR2: MNHEY, SVGAGI. This CDR3 comprises 16 residues. The CDR3 DNA is TGTGCCAGCAGTTACGGTTTCGGGGTCCTGAACACTGAAGCTTTCTTT. Protein: CASSYGFGVLNTEAFF.

This clonotype was picked up many times. The V call is TRBV29-1, the J call TRBJ1-2; D unresolved. Germline CDR1 reads SQVTM; CDR2 reads ANQGSEA. The V gene lost 6 bases and the J gene lost 6 bases, with 20 bases spanning the gap. The CDR3 extends over 14 amino acids. CDR3 DNA sequence: TGCAGCGTCCCCCGGCTGGCTGGGCTCGATGGCTACACCTTC. Translation gives CSVPRLAGLDGYTF.

The chain recombines TRBV11-2 with TRBJ1-2; the D gene is possibly TRBD1 (5 bases). Germline V gene lookup returns CDR1 SGHAT and CDR2 FQNNGV. The CDR3 extends over 16 amino acids. V was pared by 2 bases and J by 4 bases, with 17 bases between. CDR3 sequence: CASSLTPRGTLYGYTF. The CDR3 coding sequence is TGTGCCAGCAGCTTAACCCCTAGAGGGACCCTCTATGGCTACACCTTC. Supplemented by reference TRBV11-2 and TRBJ1-2, the full variable domain reads EAGVAQSPRYKIIEKRQSVAFWCNPISGHATLYWYQQILGQGPKLLIQFQNNGVVDDSQLPKDRFSAERLKGVDSTLKIQPAKLEDSAVYLCASSLTPRGTLYGYTFGSGTRLTVV.

This clonotype has only a few counts. In nucleotides, the CDR3 is TGTGCCAGCAGTTTTTTCGCTGGAAACACCATATATTTT. Its translation is CASSFFAGNTIYF. The genes are TRBV12-3 or TRBV12-4 and TRBJ1-3; D remains ambiguous. CDR3 length equals 13 residues. The V end was cut by 3 bases, the J end by 2 bases, with 5 bases between.

This clonotype was recorded a few times. The gene calls are TRBV9 and TRBJ1-1, with a possible D match to TRBD1 (5 bases). The ends were cut back, 4 bases at V and 0 bases at J, with 19 bases in the middle. This CDR3 is 17 amino acids long. Germline V gives CDR1 SGDLS, CDR2 YYNGEE. The CDR3, as DNA: TGTGCCAGCAGCCCCGGGGTCGGTAGGGGAGTGAACACTGAAGCTTTCTTT. Translation: CASSPGVGRGVNTEAFF. Filled out from reference TRBV9 and TRBJ1-1, the complete variable domain reads DSGVTQTPKHLITATGQRVTLRCSPRSGDLSVYWYQQSLDQGLQFLIQYYNGEERAKGNILERFSAQQFPDLHSELNLSSLELGDSALYFCASSPGVGRGVNTEAFFGQGTRLTVV.

This chain connects TRBV7-8 to TRBJ1-5; D uncertain. The CDR3 consists of 14 residues. Germline CDR1 and CDR2: SGHVS and FQNEAQ. V was cut by 5 bases and J by 0 bases, with 8 bases left in between. Here the CDR3 reads CASSPDYSNQPQHF. In DNA, the CDR3 is TGTGCCAGCAGCCCAGACTATAGCAATCAGCCCCAGCATTTT.

This clonotype was counted at least ten times. The rearrangement links TRBV11-2 to TRBJ1-1; D not certain. V was pared by 5 bases and J by 4 bases, with 5 bases between. Germline-derived CDR1 and CDR2 are SGHAT and FQNNGV. The CDR3 has 11 residues. CDR3 region: CASSPSTEAFF. The CDR3 DNA is TGTGCCAGCAGCCCCAGCACTGAAGCTTTCTTT. The variable domain in full, completed from reference TRBV11-2 and TRBJ1-1, reads EAGVAQSPRYKIIEKRQSVAFWCNPISGHATLYWYQQILGQGPKLLIQFQNNGVVDDSQLPKDRFSAERLKGVDSTLKIQPAKLEDSAVYLCASSPSTEAFFGQGTRLTVV.

The chain combines TRBV9 with TRBJ2-2, with a weak D call TRBD1 (5 bases). The V gene lost 3 bases and the J gene lost 3 bases, with 15 bases spanning the gap. The CDR3 consists of 16 residues. Germline-derived CDR1 and CDR2 are SGDLS and YYNGEE. The CDR3 DNA sequence: TGTGCCAGCAGCGGCCAGGGTATGGTCGACACCGGGGAGCTGTTTTTT. It translates to CASSGQGMVDTGELFF.

In its sample, this clonotype was seen a few times. The rearrangement links TRBV18 to TRBJ2-3; unclear D gene. V gave up 1 base and J gave up 9 bases, with 11 bases separating them. The V gene's germline CDR1 is KGHSH and CDR2 LQKENI. The CDR3 runs to 13 residues. The CDR3: CASSPRSSGTQYF. CDR3 DNA: TGTGCCAGCTCACCACGGTCTAGTGGGACGCAGTATTTT.